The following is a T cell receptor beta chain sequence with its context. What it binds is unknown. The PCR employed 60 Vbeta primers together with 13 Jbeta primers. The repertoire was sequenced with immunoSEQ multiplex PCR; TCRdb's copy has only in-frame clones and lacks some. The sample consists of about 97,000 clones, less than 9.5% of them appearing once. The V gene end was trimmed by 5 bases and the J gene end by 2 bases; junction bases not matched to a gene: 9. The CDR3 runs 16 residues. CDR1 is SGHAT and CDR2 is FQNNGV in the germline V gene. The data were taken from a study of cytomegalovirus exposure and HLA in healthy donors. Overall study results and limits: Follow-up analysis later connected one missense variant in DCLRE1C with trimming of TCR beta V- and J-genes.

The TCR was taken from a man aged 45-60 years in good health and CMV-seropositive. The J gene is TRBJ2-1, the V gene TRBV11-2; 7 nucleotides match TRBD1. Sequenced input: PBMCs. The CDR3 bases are TGTGCCAGCAGCCCAAACCGGGACAGACCCTACAATGAGCAGTTCTTC. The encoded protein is CASSPNRDRPYNEQFF.